One and the same sample provided the 29 T cell receptor beta chains below, sequenced in a study of early T cells in non-severe SARS-CoV-2 infection. TCRdb re-analysed the 5' RACE reads in MiXCR, keeping a single row per CDR3 protein. The data hold some 62,000 distinct CDR3 sequences, with approximately 9.3% observed a single time. Material for sequencing was whole blood. These receptors were collected from an adult who was a healthcare worker with PCR-confirmed SARS-CoV-2 infection or an uninfected control (not recorded which).

This clonotype was counted only a few times. CDR3 sequence (DNA): TGTGCCAGCAGGGACAGGGGAGCCAAAAACATTCAGTACTTC. This sequence encodes CASRDRGAKNIQYF. The rearrangement uses TRBV2 and TRBJ2-4, with TRBD1 matching 9 bases. V lost 6 bases and J lost 0; bases outside the gene matches: 0. CDR1 is SNHLY and CDR2 is FYNNEI in the germline V gene. This CDR3 has 14 amino acids.

This clonotype was counted between two and nine times. The chain links TRBV18 to TRBJ2-3; the match to TRBD2 covers 10 bases. The J segment lost 2 bases and the V segment lost 6 bases, leaving 5 bases of the junction unmatched. The CDR3 has 15 residues. Germline V lookup: CDR1 KGHSH, CDR2 LQKENI. The CDR3 loop is CASSALAGITDTQYF. The CDR3, as DNA: TGTGCCAGCTCGGCACTAGCGGGAATCACAGATACGCAGTATTTT.

V is TRBV20-1 and J is TRBJ2-2; no firm D call. The CDR3 is 13 residues long. Germline loops: CDR1 DFQATT, CDR2 SNEGSKA (reference sequence). The V end was cut by 5 bases, the J end by 2 bases, with 9 bases between. CDR3 protein: CSADPTNTGELFF. Written as DNA, the CDR3 is TGCAGTGCTGACCCTACAAACACCGGGGAGCTGTTTTTT.

The V and J genes are TRBV29-1 and TRBJ2-6; D gene uncertain. CDR1 is SQVTM, CDR2 ANQGSEA, per germline. CDR3 length: 15 amino acids. Trimming left V 4 bases short and J 2 bases short, with 12 bases between. CDR3 protein: CSVASVGPGANVLTF. The CDR3 DNA is TGCAGCGTTGCTTCCGTCGGACCTGGGGCCAACGTCCTGACTTTC.

V usage is TRBV6-2 or TRBV6-3 and J usage is TRBJ2-7, with 8 bases that match TRBD2. The CDR3 contains 16 residues. Unmatched junction bases numbered 15, after V lost 6 bases and J lost 5 bases. Germline V gives CDR1 MNHEY, CDR2 SVGEGT. In DNA form, the CDR3 reads TGTGCCAGCAGCACATATAGCGGGGCAATTCCCCACGAGCAGTACGTC. Protein: CASSTYSGAIPHEQYV.

This clonotype was detected only a few times. One base away lies a much larger clone, so this may be a sequencing read error. The chain carries TRBV20-1 and TRBJ1-2, with D possibly being TRBD1 (6 bases). The CDR3 spans 15 residues. The germline V gene encodes CDR1 DFQATT and CDR2 SNEGSKA (reference sequence). Trimming pared 4 bases from V and 4 bases from J, leaving 19 bases between. This chain's CDR3 is CSATQDRRAAYGYTF. The CDR3 DNA follows: TGCAGTGCTACCCAAGACAGGCGGGCTGCCTATGGCTACACCTTC.

This clonotype was counted a few times. This chain uses TRBV13 with TRBJ2-3, with 11 bases fitting TRBD2. Germline CDR1 is PRHDT and CDR2 is FYEKMQ (reference sequence). There are 15 residues in the CDR3. J was trimmed by 5 bases and V by 5 bases; bases with no gene match: 6. The CDR3 region is CASSLSGGAQDTQYF. As DNA, the CDR3 is TGTGCCAGCAGCCTTAGCGGGGGGGCCCAAGATACGCAGTATTTT. The variable domain in full, with the rest retrieved from reference TRBV13 and TRBJ2-3, is AAGVIQSPRHLIKEKRETATLKCYPIPRHDTVYWYQQGPGQDPQFLISFYEKMQSDKGSIPDRFSAQQFSDYHSELNMSSLELGDSALYFCASSLSGGAQDTQYFGPGTRLTVL.

This clonotype showed up just a few times. J is TRBJ2-3 and V is TRBV5-5, with 12 bases identical to TRBD2. CDR1 and CDR2 from the germline V gene are SGHKS and YYEKEE (reference sequence). Unmatched junction bases numbered 3, after V lost 2 bases and J lost 2 bases. The CDR3 has 16 amino acids. CDR3 amino acids: CASSFGLAGNTDTQYF. CDR3 nucleotide sequence: TGTGCCAGCAGCTTTGGACTAGCGGGGAACACAGATACGCAGTATTTT.

This clonotype occurred many times. V gene TRBV5-1 combines with J gene TRBJ2-5; D is ambiguous. This CDR3 region has 19 residues. CDR1 and CDR2 from the germline V gene are SGHRS and YFSETQ. Trimming shortened V by 2 bases and J by 2 bases, and 25 bases separated the two germline ends. The CDR3: CASSFLHQGKTVRQETQYF. The DNA of the CDR3 is TGCGCCAGCAGCTTCCTCCACCAAGGGAAAACGGTCAGACAAGAGACCCAGTACTTC.

This sequence joins TRBV7-9 and TRBJ1-6, with no clear D. Between the trimmed V and J ends, which lost 4 bases and 8 bases, there was a span of 15 bases. This CDR3 is built from 15 residues. CDR1 SEHNR and CDR2 FQNEAQ come from the germline V gene (reference sequence). Here the CDR3 DNA reads TGTGCCAGCAGCTCCCGACCAGGCTCTGATTCACCCCTCCACTTT. Translating it yields CASSSRPGSDSPLHF.

This clonotype was seen ten or more times. The chain combines TRBV19 with TRBJ2-6; no reliable D call. This CDR3 region has 15 residues. V was shortened by 1 base and J by 1 base, with 5 bases between the two germline ends. Germline lookup yields CDR1 LNHDA and CDR2 SQIVND (reference sequence). CDR3 nucleotide sequence: TGTGCCAGTAGTATAGGGGGTTCTGGGGCCAACGTCCTGACTTTC. The encoded protein is CASSIGGSGANVLTF.

This clonotype turned up a few times. The chain uses TRBV20-1 and TRBJ1-3; TRBD1 agrees at 7 bases. There are 14 residues in the CDR3. In germline, CDR1 is DFQATT, CDR2 SNEGSKA (reference sequence). V was clipped by 1 base and J by 4 bases; unmatched bases: 4. The CDR3, as DNA: TGCAGTGCTAGAGCCGGGACAGAAGGAAACACCATATATTTT. This translates into CSARAGTEGNTIYF.

In its sample, this clonotype was seen a few times. The V gene is TRBV12-3 or TRBV12-4, the J gene TRBJ2-1, with D perhaps being TRBD1 or TRBD2 (7 bases each). CDR3 length: 16 residues. V lost 1 base and J lost 2, with 12 bases in between. The CDR3 nucleotides read TGTGCCAGCAGTTTAGAGGGAGGGGGCCCCTACAATGAGCAGTTCTTC. It is translated as CASSLEGGGPYNEQFF.

The chain uses TRBV29-1 and TRBJ1-1; D remains unclear. The V gene's germline CDR1 is SQVTM and CDR2 ANQGSEA. The CDR3 loop spans 12 amino acids. The V end lost 2 bases, the J end lost 2 bases, and 6 bases lay between the germline ends. The CDR3 is CSVEKANTEAFF. The CDR3 DNA reads TGCAGCGTTGAAAAGGCAAACACTGAAGCTTTCTTT.

The chain has TRBV5-5 and TRBJ1-6; unclear D gene. The CDR3 is 13 residues long. CDR1 is SGHKS, CDR2 YYEKEE, per germline (reference sequence). V gave up 4 bases and J gave up 8 bases, with 10 bases separating them. DNA of the CDR3: TGTGCCAGCAGCCCCGACTACGATTCACCCCTCCACTTT. This translates into CASSPDYDSPLHF.

The table lists this clonotype with a few counts. This chain joins TRBV5-6 and TRBJ2-5; D is unresolved. CDR1 and CDR2 (germline): SGHDT, YYEEEE. With 4 bases removed from V and 5 bases from J, the gap between germline ends came to 12 bases. The CDR3 extends over 13 amino acids. For the CDR3, the DNA is TGTGCCAGCAGCCCCCGGGTTGGGGAGACCCAGTACTTC. Its protein product is CASSPRVGETQYF. Supplemented by reference TRBV5-6 and TRBJ2-5, the full variable domain reads DAGVTQSPTHLIKTRGQQVTLRCSPKSGHDTVSWYQQALGQGPQFIFQYYEEEERQRGNFPDRFSGHQFPNYSSELNVNALLLGDSALYLCASSPRVGETQYFGPGTRLLVL.

This clonotype has just a few counts. The V call is TRBV10-3, the J call TRBJ2-7; the match to TRBD1 covers 8 bases. There are 15 residues in the CDR3. The V segment lost 0 bases and the J segment 6 bases; nucleotides outside the gene matches: 7. The germline V gene has CDR1 ENHRY and CDR2 SYGVKD. As DNA, the CDR3 is TGTGCCATCAGTGAGTCACTGACAGGGGTGAGCGAGCAGTACGTC. Its translation: CAISESLTGVSEQYV.

The chain combines TRBV7-9 with TRBJ1-1; 7 bases map to TRBD1. The CDR3 is 12 residues long. The germline V gene has CDR1 SEHNR and CDR2 FQNEAQ (reference sequence). Losses at the gene ends were 6 bases for V and 8 bases for J; bases not matched to a gene: 6. CDR3 region: CASSLTGREAFF. The CDR3 nucleotides read TGTGCCAGCAGTTTGACAGGGAGGGAAGCTTTCTTT.

This clonotype was recorded only once. V usage is TRBV12-3 or TRBV12-4 and J usage is TRBJ2-2, with 11 positions matching TRBD2. With 5 bases clipped from V and 1 base from J, the junction kept 0 bases outside the gene matches. CDR3 length equals 15 residues. In nucleotides, the CDR3 is TGTGCCAGCAGTGGACTAGCGGGGAACACCGGGGAGCTGTTTTTT. Translation gives CASSGLAGNTGELFF.

The V call is TRBV7-9, the J call TRBJ2-5; tentatively, D is TRBD2 (5 bases). Germline V gene lookup returns CDR1 SEHNR and CDR2 FQNEAQ (reference sequence). The ends were cut back, 5 bases at V and 7 bases at J, with 14 bases in the middle. This CDR3 has 13 amino acids. CDR3 sequence (DNA): TGTGCCAGCAGCGCCAACTCACGGGGGACCCAGTACTTC. Encoded protein: CASSANSRGTQYF. Complete variable domain (other parts from reference TRBV7-9 and TRBJ2-5): DTGVSQNPRHKITKRGQNVTFRCDPISEHNRLYWYRQTLGQGPEFLTYFQNEAQLEKSRLLSDRFSAERPKGSFSTLEIQRTEQGDSAMYLCASSANSRGTQYFGPGTRLLVL.

This clonotype occurred many times. This sequence joins TRBV5-1 and TRBJ2-3; no clear D gene. The CDR3 contains 15 residues. With 4 bases removed from V and 2 bases from J, the gap between germline ends came to 14 bases. Germline values: CDR1 SGHRS, CDR2 YFSETQ. The CDR3 loop is CASSTDLKNTDTQYF. In nucleotides, the CDR3 is TGCGCCAGCAGCACAGACTTAAAAAACACAGATACGCAGTATTTT.

The chain uses TRBV7-3 and TRBJ2-5; no definite D call. The CDR3 is 16 residues long. The germline V and J ends were trimmed by 5 bases and 0 bases, with 16 bases remaining between them. The germline CDR1 and CDR2 sequences are SGHTA and FQGTGA. The CDR3 DNA is TGTGCCAGCAGCGCCCCCGACCTAGTGTACCAAGAGACCCAGTACTTC. It translates to CASSAPDLVYQETQYF.

The table lists this clonotype with a few counts. V gene TRBV7-9 combines with J gene TRBJ1-2; D is perhaps TRBD1 (5 bases). Trimming shortened V by 3 bases and J by 4 bases, and 9 bases separated the two germline ends. CDR1 SEHNR and CDR2 FQNEAQ come from the germline V gene (reference sequence). The CDR3 sequence is 13 residues long. CDR3 DNA sequence: TGTGCCAGCAGCTTGCCGGGACGCTATGGCTACACCTTC. Protein sequence: CASSLPGRYGYTF.

This clonotype was observed a handful of times. The chain has TRBV6-6 and TRBJ1-2; no clear D. V was pared by 0 bases and J by 0 bases, with 11 bases between. The CDR3 runs to 16 residues. Germline V gene data show CDR1 as MNHNY and CDR2 as SVGAGI (reference sequence). The CDR3 DNA reads TGTGCCAGCAGTTACTCGAGCGGCGCGGCTAACTATGGCTACACCTTC. Its translation: CASSYSSGAANYGYTF.

The sample holds a few counts of this clonotype. The chain combines TRBV7-2 with TRBJ2-2, with TRBD1 as a possible D gene (5 bases). The germline gives CDR1 SGHTA, CDR2 FQGNSA. V was trimmed by 1 base and J by 4 bases, leaving 7 bases between them. The CDR3 has 14 residues. In DNA form, the CDR3 reads TGTGCCAGCAGCTTAGGACAGAGCACCGGGGAGCTGTTTTTT. It codes for CASSLGQSTGELFF.

This clonotype was seen a handful of times. The chain has TRBV24-1 and TRBJ2-3, with D perhaps given as TRBD1 or TRBD2 (6 bases each). This CDR3 is built from 14 residues. The germline V gene encodes CDR1 KGHDR and CDR2 SFDVKD. The V and J ends lost 4 bases and 3 bases respectively, with 10 bases between them. DNA for the CDR3: TGTGCCACCAGTGAGCGGGGACAAACAGATACGCAGTATTTT. It is translated as CATSERGQTDTQYF.

This clonotype was seen more than once but under ten times. In DNA form, the CDR3 reads TGTGCCAGCAGCCAAGGGGACAGGGAGAATCAGCCCCAGCATTTT. It is translated as CASSQGDRENQPQHF. This chain connects TRBV5-8 to TRBJ1-5, with 9 positions matching TRBD1. The germline CDR1 and CDR2 sequences are SGHTS and YDEGEE. This CDR3 has 15 amino acids. The ends lost 4 bases at V and 4 bases at J; junction bases unmatched: 6.

This clonotype was recorded many times. CDR3 nucleotide sequence: TGTGCCAGCAGTTTAGGTAGCAGGAATGAGCAGTTCTTC. It codes for CASSLGSRNEQFF. The chain employs TRBV12-3 or TRBV12-4 and TRBJ2-1; D unclear. The V gene lost 1 base and the J gene lost 7 bases, with 8 bases spanning the gap. The length of the CDR3 is 13 residues.

The gene calls are TRBV12-3 or TRBV12-4 and TRBJ1-4, with D hard to call. Deletions cut 3 bases from V and 0 bases from J, with 20 bases between. This CDR3 is 19 amino acids long. The CDR3 spells CASSFPQTSSIATNEKLFF. The CDR3 DNA is TGTGCCAGCAGTTTCCCACAGACCTCTTCGATTGCAACTAATGAAAAACTGTTTTTT.